Sequencing of this T cell receptor beta chain was carried out in a study of T-cell reconstitution after alpha-beta-depleted transplantation in children. Trimming cost V 6 bases and J 6 bases, with 21 bases left between them. The CDR3 has 16 residues. Germline V gene lookup returns CDR1 MNHEY and CDR2 SMNVEV (reference sequence). Unique molecular identifiers were incorporated when the TCRbeta library was constructed. TCRdb fed the PCR reads into MiXCR, producing one record per CDR3 protein. The sample holds 330,000 or so distinct CDR3 sequences, around a tenth seen once. This clonotype was picked up one time.

This clonotype originated in a human donor who donated a stem cell graft to a child with acute lymphoblastic leukemia. The source was PBMCs from the stem cell graft donor, collected from the stem cell graft. The rearrangement links TRBV27 to TRBJ1-5; weak D call: TRBD1 (6 bases). CDR3 in DNA: TGTGCCAGCAGACTCCTAAGTGGGGGGCTGGGTCAGCCCCAGCATTTT. Translating gives CASRLLSGGLGQPQHF.